This T cell receptor (beta chain) was profiled in a study of identical twins. Everyone who donated was a healthy Caucasian. This clonotype has just a few counts. V was cut by 2 bases and J by 5 bases, with 7 bases left in between. Germline CDR1 reads LNHDA; CDR2 reads SQIVND (reference sequence). This CDR3 comprises 13 residues. TCRdb re-analysed the 5' RACE reads in MiXCR, keeping a single row per CDR3 protein. The data hold about 240,000 distinct CDR3 sequences, with roughly 10% observed a single time. This chain joins TRBV19 and TRBJ2-1; D gene ambiguous. Sequenced sample: memory T cells sorted from blood. This TCR derives from a man over 45 in good health. CDR3 sequence: CASSISGNNEQFF. CDR3 nucleotides: TGTGCCAGTAGTATATCCGGAAACAATGAGCAGTTCTTC.